The 8 T cell receptor beta chains below were found in one sample sequenced in a study of glioma-infiltrating T cells. Using RNA template, CDR3s of TCR alpha and beta were amplified with iRepertoire arm-PCR. TCRdb re-analysed the multiplex PCR reads in MiXCR, keeping a single row per CDR3 protein. The sample lists 150,000 to 200,000 distinct CDR3 sequences, about 32% occurring once. The sample was glioma tissue, nonneoplastic brain tissue, or PBMCs (not recorded which). These receptors all come from a human donor with low-grade glioma or glioblastoma, undergoing nonglioma brain surgery, or in good health (not recorded which).

This clonotype showed up many times. The chain employs TRBV4-1 and TRBJ2-7; a possible D gene is TRBD1 (5 bases). V lost 1 base and J 2 bases, leaving 12 bases between the germline ends. The CDR3 extends over 15 amino acids. Per germline, CDR1 MGHRA and CDR2 YSYEKL. For the CDR3, the DNA is TGCGCCAGCAGCCAAGCCGTTGTAGGGGCCTACGAGCAGTACTTC. It encodes CASSQAVVGAYEQYF.

Worth noting for this clonotype: A much larger clone lies a single base off, so this may be a read error. The chain employs TRBV14 and TRBJ2-1, with 8 bases that match TRBD1. The J call may not be correct, given that the DNA end is closer to TRBJ2-7. CDR1 SGHDN and CDR2 FVKESK come from the germline V gene. CDR3 length: 15 residues. CDR3 amino acids: CASSPTGVTYNEQYF. CDR3 DNA: TGTGCCAGCAGCCCGACAGGGGTCACCTACAATGAGCAGTACTTC.

Worth noting for this clonotype: The germline gene is not matched at one end of the junction; a read error may be the cause. The chain carries TRBV19 and TRBJ1-2; 9 nucleotides agree with TRBD1. Germline-derived CDR1 and CDR2 are LNHDA and SQIVND (reference sequence). This CDR3 has 15 residues. This CDR3 is CASSSLQDRGGGYNF. The CDR3 DNA is TGTGCCAGTAGTAGTCTTCAGGACAGGGGAGGAGGCTACAACTTC.

This chain connects TRBV5-4 to TRBJ2-5, with 13 positions matching TRBD2. Germline lookup yields CDR1 SGHNT and CDR2 YYREEE (reference sequence). The CDR3 runs to 16 residues. The ends lost 4 bases at V and 5 bases at J; junction bases unmatched: 8. The CDR3 DNA sequence: TGTGCCAGCAGCAACGGACTAGCGGGAGAGGGGGAGACCCAGTACTTC. Its protein is CASSNGLAGEGETQYF.

This clonotype came up a few times. V gene TRBV11-2 combines with J gene TRBJ2-5; perhaps TRBD2 as D (6 bases). In germline, CDR1 is SGHAT, CDR2 FQNNGV. Deletions cut 3 bases from V and 5 bases from J, with 22 bases between. CDR3 length equals 17 residues. The CDR3 DNA follows: TGTGCCAGCAGCTTGGATAGGGAGGCAGCCCCGAGGGAGACCCAGTACTTC. Encoded protein: CASSLDREAAPRETQYF.

This clonotype occurred many times. V is TRBV6-1 and J is TRBJ2-7; 7 bases map to TRBD1. With V trimmed by 6 bases and J by 3 bases, 8 bases remained unmatched. CDR1 and CDR2 (germline): MNHNS, SASEGT. This CDR3 has 14 residues. In nucleotides, the CDR3 is TGTGCCAGCAGCGCAACAGGGGTACACTACGAGCAGTACTTC. Its translation: CASSATGVHYEQYF.

This chain connects TRBV10-3 to TRBJ1-1, with D possibly matching TRBD1 (5 bases). The length of the CDR3 is 14 residues. The V gene's germline CDR1 is ENHRY and CDR2 SYGVKD. CDR3 loop: CVISSGTAITEAFF. The CDR3 nucleotides read TGTGTTATCAGTTCCGGGACCGCGATCACTGAAGCTTTCTTT.

The CDR3 protein is CATARGADTQYF. In nucleotides, the CDR3 is TGTGCCACCGCGCGGGGGGCAGATACGCAGTATTTT. V gene TRBV27 combines with J gene TRBJ2-3; 8 bases line up with TRBD2. Looked up from germline, CDR1 is MNHEY and CDR2 is SMNVEV (reference sequence). The CDR3 totals 12 residues. V shed 10 bases, J shed 4 bases, and the junction held 4 bases outside the gene matches.